Given below is one TCR beta chain in context. Its antigen remains unknown. Noted time point: newly diagnosed GD, antithyroid drugs for less than 3 months. PBMC RNA was the source of the TCR library. CDR3 length: 15 amino acids. Germline lookup yields CDR1 KGHSH and CDR2 LQKENI. The trim removed 6 bases at V and 2 bases at J, leaving 4 bases unmatched. The TCR beta library used iRepertoire HTBI primers with Arm-PCR amplification of CDR3. TCRdb itself ran the multiplex PCR reads through MiXCR, one entry per CDR3 protein. This table has 250,000 to 400,000 distinct CDR3 sequences, more than 15% appearing once. The sample comes from a study of regulatory T cells in long-lasting Graves disease. About the study: Under 3 months of antithyroid drugs had been taken by newly diagnosed Graves' patients.

Findings of the study overall: Relative to newly diagnosed Graves' patients, persistent ones had lower TCR diversity. The sample size was small, and this may have reduced accuracy.

The sequencing here drew on peripheral blood mononuclear cells (PBMCs), taken at new diagnosis, from a patient treated with antithyroid drugs. This TCR came from a female donor with Graves disease. The chain has TRBV18 and TRBJ2-6; 7 bases agree with TRBD1. CDR3 residues: CASSETGPGANVLTF. The CDR3 region has the DNA TGTGCCAGCTCGGAGACAGGGCCTGGGGCCAACGTCCTGACTTTC.